This T cell receptor beta chain appears in the sequencing data of a study of CD8 T cells in Susac syndrome. The CDR3 is made up of 12 amino acids. Germline V gene lookup returns CDR1 LNHDA and CDR2 SQIVND (reference sequence). The V gene lost 3 bases and the J gene lost 3 bases, with 2 bases spanning the gap. CD8+ and CD4+ T cells from blood underwent TCR beta sequencing, which was carried out in a high-throughput format. Negative isolation was used for CD8+ and CD4+ T cells, and FACS enrichment was applied to TEMRA cells. Overall study findings and caveats: The relatively small number of individuals in the TCR sequencing and HLA analysis was acknowledged by the study.

A remark on this clonotype: The antigen is not known.

cDNA came from 0.5 to 1 ug RNA primed by random hexamers. An immunoSEQ multiplex PCR generated amplified TCR beta CDR3 products spanning 54 Vbeta and 13 Jbeta. TCRdb recomputed calls from the immunoSEQ multiplex PCR reads with MiXCR, one row per CDR3 protein. In the table there are 160,000 or so distinct CDR3 sequences, 90% to 95% of which are singletons. The origin of this receptor is a human donor in good health. This chain joins TRBV19 and TRBJ2-2; D not certain. Sequencing was performed on CD4+ T cells from PBMCs. DNA of the CDR3: TGTGCCAGTAGTATTGACACCGGGGAGCTGTTTTTT. It is translated as CASSIDTGELFF.